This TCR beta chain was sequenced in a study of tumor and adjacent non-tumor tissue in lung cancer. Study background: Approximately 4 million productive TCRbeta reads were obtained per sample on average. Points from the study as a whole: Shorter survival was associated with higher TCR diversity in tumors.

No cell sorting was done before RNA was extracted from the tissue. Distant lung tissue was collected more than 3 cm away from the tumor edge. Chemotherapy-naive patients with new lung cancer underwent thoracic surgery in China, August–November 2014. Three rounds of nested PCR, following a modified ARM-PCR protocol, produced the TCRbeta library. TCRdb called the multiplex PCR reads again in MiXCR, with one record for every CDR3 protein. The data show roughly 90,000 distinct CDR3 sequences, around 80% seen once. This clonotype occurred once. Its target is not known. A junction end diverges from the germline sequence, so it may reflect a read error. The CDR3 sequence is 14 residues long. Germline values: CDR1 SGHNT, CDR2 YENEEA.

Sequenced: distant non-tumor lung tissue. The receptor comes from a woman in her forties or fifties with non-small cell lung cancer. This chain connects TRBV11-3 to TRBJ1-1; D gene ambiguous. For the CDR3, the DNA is TGTGCCAGCACCCCCGGCGGCCGTAACACTGAGGCTTTCTTT. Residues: CASTPGGRNTEAFF.